Presented here are 7 T cell receptor beta chains from one specimen sequenced in a study of OX40 agonist ivuxolimab in advanced cancers. The table came from immunoSEQ multiplex PCR; TCRdb's copy has only in-frame clones and leaves some out. The sample holds 60,000 to 70,000 clones, 80% seen once. Sequences were derived from CD4+ or CD8+ T cells sorted from blood, sampled in a trial of the OX40 agonist ivuxolimab. These TCRs come from an adult with an advanced solid tumor such as melanoma, head and neck, liver or kidney cancer.

CDR3 coding DNA: TGTGCCAGCAGCTTGGACACAGCGGTTGGCTACACCTTC. It yields the protein CASSLDTAVGYTF. This chain uses TRBV5-6 with TRBJ1-2; D not certain. Trimming removed 0 bases from V and 7 bases from J, with 10 bases in between. Germline CDR1 is SGHDT and CDR2 is YYEEEE. The CDR3 is made up of 13 amino acids. The whole variable domain, remainder taken from reference TRBV5-6 and TRBJ1-2, is DAGVTQSPTHLIKTRGQQVTLRCSPKSGHDTVSWYQQALGQGPQFIFQYYEEEERQRGNFPDRFSGHQFPNYSSELNVNALLLGDSALYLCASSLDTAVGYTFGSGTRLTVV.

The V and J genes are TRBV6-6 and TRBJ1-1; a possible D gene is TRBD1 (5 bases). V gave up 2 bases and J gave up 1 base, with 11 bases separating them. There are 15 residues in the CDR3. Germline V gives CDR1 MNHNY, CDR2 SVGAGI (reference sequence). This CDR3 is CASSYDRGSNTEAFF. The CDR3 nucleotides read TGTGCCAGCAGTTACGATCGGGGGTCGAACACTGAAGCTTTCTTT.

V and J are TRBV10-1 and TRBJ2-3; D is unclear. Trimming removed 3 bases from V and 5 bases from J, with 12 bases in between. The CDR3 is made up of 14 amino acids. Germline assignment: CDR1 WNHNN and CDR2 SYGVQD (reference sequence). As DNA, the CDR3 is TGCGCCAGCAGTGAATCGGTGAACAGAGATACGCAGTATTTT. It is translated as CASSESVNRDTQYF.

V is TRBV5-6 and J is TRBJ1-2, with D hard to call. From germline, CDR1 is SGHDT and CDR2 YYEEEE. The CDR3 length is 13 residues. V lost 2 bases, J lost 5 bases, and 10 bases lay in between. The CDR3 loop is CASSFSSEYGYTF. The CDR3 DNA reads TGTGCCAGCAGCTTCTCGAGCGAATATGGCTACACCTTC.

V usage is TRBV4-2 and J usage is TRBJ2-3, with 10 bases matching TRBD2. Trimming cost V 0 bases and J 14 bases; bases outside gene matches: 8. Germline V gene sequence: CDR1 LGHNA, CDR2 YNFKEQ. The CDR3 has 14 amino acids. The CDR3 here is CASSQDRGTSERYF. As DNA, the CDR3 is TGTGCCAGCAGCCAAGATAGAGGGACTAGCGAAAGGTATTTT.

The chain employs TRBV30 and TRBJ1-1; 8 nucleotides line up with TRBD1. The V and J ends lost 0 bases and 9 bases, in that order; junction bases with no gene match: 12. Germline assignment: CDR1 GTSNPN and CDR2 SVGIG (reference sequence). CDR3 length: 15 amino acids. CDR3 amino acids: CAWSVVRGRGWKAFF. CDR3 DNA sequence: TGTGCCTGGAGTGTCGTCAGGGGGCGAGGTTGGAAAGCTTTCTTT.

This chain connects TRBV9 to TRBJ2-5; the D gene is possibly TRBD2 (6 bases). The CDR3 runs 13 residues. V was shortened by 4 bases and J by 4 bases, with 11 bases between the two germline ends. Germline CDR1 is SGDLS and CDR2 is YYNGEE. CDR3 loop: CASSRGLTETQYF. As DNA, the CDR3 is TGTGCCAGCAGCAGGGGACTTACAGAGACCCAGTACTTC. Combining the CDR3 with reference TRBV9 and TRBJ2-5 gives the whole variable domain DSGVTQTPKHLITATGQRVTLRCSPRSGDLSVYWYQQSLDQGLQFLIQYYNGEERAKGNILERFSAQQFPDLHSELNLSSLELGDSALYFCASSRGLTETQYFGPGTRLLVL.